This entry features one T cell receptor beta chain sequence. Only one count was recorded for this clone. No antigen is known for it. No base quality information exists; no much larger clone differs at one position. These data belong to a study of chemoradiotherapy in HPV16-positive cancers (dated by TCRdb to 2021 to 2024). Broadly, across the study: Candidate HPV-specific T-cell clones and common TCR motifs were defined by functional T-cell assays performed on cells from a couple of HPV16-positive patients. The candidate HPV-specific TCRs and motifs were subsequently tracked in TCR repertoires obtained from about 79 patients with HPV-related cancers. The study asked whether T-cell immunity against the HPV oncoproteins E6 and E7 changes during chemoradiotherapy and whether it affects survival. Findings and caveats that apply to the study as a whole: Expansion of candidate HPV-specific clones and E7-related TCR motifs was observed in the tumor microenvironment during treatment, whereas no such expansion was observed for non-HPV-specific T cells. The functional definition of HPV-specific T cells was derived from only a couple of HPV16-positive patients, and the survival association was reported for HPV16-positive patients. Improved recurrence-free survival in HPV16-positive patients was associated with expansion of HPV-responsive T cells during chemoradiotherapy.

Repertoires were sampled repeatedly over the course of chemoradiotherapy, so clonal expansion could be followed in the tumor microenvironment. Libraries came from the immunoSEQ multiplex PCR assay. In its TCRdb copy, this immuneACCESS table keeps in-frame sequences only and misses some clones. Where compared with another copy, unresolved V genes explain less than half of these, and the others have no known cause. The sample records 3,000 or so clones, about 71% of which are singletons. Together, the top ten hold 14% to 15% of the sample. CDR1 and CDR2, looked up from the germline V gene, are MGHRA and YSYEKL. V is cut by 4 bases and J by 0 bases, and the space between the germline ends is 13 bases. Including cysteine and phenylalanine, the CDR3 has 16 amino acids. The CDR3 DNA has 48 bases and is translated from base 1.

The receptor comes from a human donor with HPV-associated anogenital cancer. This chain is built from TRBV4-1 and TRBJ2-1; no confident D gene assignment can be made. The material was obtained from a patient who underwent chemoradiotherapy. This receptor carries the CDR3 CASSLSDSYSYNEQFF. The DNA sequence follows: TGCGCCAGCAGCCTGAGCGACTCCTACTCCTACAATGAGCAGTTCTTC.